The 21 T cell receptor beta chains presented below share a single source sample, sequenced in a study of blood T cell repertoires in COVID-19. Sequencing was performed with immunoSEQ multiplex PCR; in TCRdb, only in-frame clones are kept and a portion is missing. The sample records roughly 300,000 clones, approximately 89% being singletons. Sequencing used peripheral blood. These receptors were obtained from a woman aged 25 to 39 with COVID-19, enrolled during active disease.

The chain has TRBV7-2 and TRBJ2-7; perhaps TRBD1 as D (6 bases). Looked up from germline, CDR1 is SGHTA and CDR2 is FQGNSA. There are 15 residues in the CDR3. The V end lost 2 bases, the J end lost 3 bases, and 14 bases lay between the germline ends. The CDR3 DNA follows: TGTGCCAGCAGCTTATGGACAGAGGGGGTCTACGAGCAGTACTTC. Amino acids: CASSLWTEGVYEQYF.

V usage is TRBV2 and J usage is TRBJ1-4; possible D gene TRBD1, 6 bases. The germline V and J ends were trimmed by 6 bases and 1 base, with 12 bases remaining between them. The CDR3 runs to 15 residues. Germline lookup yields CDR1 SNHLY and CDR2 FYNNEI. DNA for the CDR3: TGTGCCAGCAGGTTACAGGGCGGAACTAATGAAAAACTGTTTTTT. Protein product: CASRLQGGTNEKLFF.

This chain joins TRBV6-5 and TRBJ1-2; no clear D gene. Germline V gene data show CDR1 as MNHEY and CDR2 as SVGAGI. Trimming cost V 5 bases and J 0 bases, with 10 bases left between them. The CDR3 contains 14 residues. The CDR3 DNA sequence: TGTGCCAGCAGTCCGCGTGGAGCTAACTATGGCTACACCTTC. Translation: CASSPRGANYGYTF.

This sequence joins TRBV5-4 and TRBJ1-2; TRBD1 might be the D (6 bases). Trimming left V 4 bases short and J 0 bases short, with 16 bases between. The CDR3 extends over 16 amino acids. Germline assignment: CDR1 SGHNT and CDR2 YYREEE (reference sequence). Here the CDR3 reads CASSPFLTGANYGYTF. CDR3 in DNA: TGTGCCAGCAGCCCCTTCCTGACAGGCGCTAACTATGGCTACACCTTC.

This clone was counted a few times. This rearrangement joins TRBV7-2 to TRBJ2-3, with 13 bases matching TRBD2. The CDR3 runs to 16 residues. J lost 6 bases, V lost 5 bases, and 8 bases had no gene match. Germline V gene sequence: CDR1 SGHTA, CDR2 FQGNSA. CDR3 region: CASSTRLAGGSDTQYF. CDR3 sequence (DNA): TGTGCCAGCAGCACCAGACTAGCGGGGGGTTCCGATACGCAGTATTTT.

The chain combines TRBV7-2 with TRBJ2-5; TRBD1 aligns across 8 bases. With 7 bases clipped from V and 0 bases from J, the junction kept 10 bases outside the gene matches. The germline gives CDR1 SGHTA, CDR2 FQGNSA. The CDR3 consists of 16 residues. CDR3 sequence (DNA): TGTGCCAGCACCCCCGGGGGACAGGCGTACCAAGAGACCCAGTACTTC. This gives the protein CASTPGGQAYQETQYF.

The chain joins TRBV4-2 to TRBJ2-7, with D possibly matching TRBD1 (5 bases). V dropped 0 bases and J dropped 5 bases, with 14 bases sitting between them. Germline V gene sequence: CDR1 LGHNA, CDR2 YNFKEQ. This CDR3 has 15 amino acids. The CDR3: CASSQDWQGRNEQYV. Here the CDR3 DNA reads TGTGCCAGCAGCCAAGATTGGCAGGGCAGGAACGAGCAGTACGTC.

The chain couples TRBV12-3 or TRBV12-4 to TRBJ1-2, with D maybe TRBD1 (5 bases). The CDR3 runs 12 residues. As DNA, the CDR3 is TGTGCGTCAACAGGTTACGACTATGGCTACACCTTC. Its protein is CASTGYDYGYTF.

The rearrangement joins TRBV11-2 to TRBJ2-3; D is unresolved. Germline-derived CDR1 and CDR2 are SGHAT and FQNNGV. The length of the CDR3 is 16 residues. Deletions cut 5 bases from V and 2 bases from J, with 17 bases between. CDR3 amino acids: CASSPGVAESTDTQYF. The DNA for the CDR3 is TGTGCCAGCAGCCCCGGAGTTGCCGAATCCACAGATACGCAGTATTTT.

The V gene is TRBV4-1, the J gene TRBJ1-6, with 7 bases lining up with TRBD1. Germline V gene sequence: CDR1 MGHRA, CDR2 YSYEKL. The J segment lost 3 bases and the V segment lost 4 bases, leaving 6 bases of the junction unmatched. The CDR3 is 16 residues long. In DNA, the CDR3 is TGCGCCAGCAGCCCTGGGACAGAGAACTATAATTCACCCCTCCACTTT. Encoded protein: CASSPGTENYNSPLHF.

The chain recombines TRBV7-9 with TRBJ2-1, with TRBD2 matching over 8 bases. V lost 4 bases, J lost 6 bases, and 11 bases stayed unmatched. The germline V gene encodes CDR1 SEHNR and CDR2 FQNEAQ (reference sequence). CDR3 size: 16 residues. The CDR3 DNA reads TGTGCCAGCAGCTGGTCAAGCGGGGGCCCGGGCAATGAGCAGTTCTTC. It yields the protein CASSWSSGGPGNEQFF.

J is TRBJ2-4 and V is TRBV19; D is uncertain. Trimming pared 7 bases from V and 6 bases from J, leaving 10 bases between. CDR3 length: 12 residues. Germline loops: CDR1 LNHDA, CDR2 SQIVND (reference sequence). CDR3 DNA sequence: TGTGCCAGTACAAGCTACTTAAACATTCAGTACTTC. It specifies CASTSYLNIQYF.

CDR3 loop: CASSGQPFMNTEAFF. The CDR3 DNA follows: TGTGCCAGTAGTGGGCAACCGTTTATGAACACTGAAGCTTTCTTT. This rearrangement joins TRBV19 to TRBJ1-1; D is unresolved. V lost 5 bases and J lost 0, with 13 bases in between. Germline CDR1 and CDR2: LNHDA and SQIVND (reference sequence). The length of the CDR3 is 15 residues.

This sequence joins TRBV30 and TRBJ2-4; D perhaps matches TRBD1 (6 bases). The CDR3 consists of 12 residues. V was clipped by 4 bases and J by 8 bases, with 12 bases between them. The germline V gene encodes CDR1 GTSNPN and CDR2 SVGIG (reference sequence). The chain's CDR3 is CAWKQDRDIQYF. The CDR3 DNA follows: TGTGCCTGGAAGCAGGACAGAGACATTCAGTACTTC. Full variable domain (remainder filled in from reference TRBV30 and TRBJ2-4): SQTIHQWPATLVQPVGSPLSLECTVEGTSNPNLYWYRQAAGRGLQLLFYSVGIGQISSEVPQNLSASRPQDRQFILSSKKLLLSDSGFYLCAWKQDRDIQYFGAGTRLSVL.

This clone was seen once. This chain uses TRBV12-3 or TRBV12-4 with TRBJ1-2; D is uncertain. This CDR3 has 13 amino acids. Deletions cut 7 bases from V and 1 base from J, with 10 bases between. The chain's CDR3 is CASTLEHNYGYTF. The DNA of the CDR3 is TGTGCCAGCACTCTAGAGCATAACTATGGCTACACCTTC.

The J gene is TRBJ2-3, the V gene TRBV7-8; 11 positions match TRBD2. CDR1 and CDR2 (germline): SGHVS, FQNEAQ. This CDR3 region has 15 residues. V shed 6 bases and J 7 bases; nucleotides not matched to a gene: 9. CDR3 sequence: CASRATSGESNTQYF. CDR3 DNA sequence: TGTGCCAGCAGGGCGACTAGCGGGGAGTCGAATACGCAGTATTTT.

The V call is TRBV6-5, the J call TRBJ1-5, with 8 bases identical to TRBD1. Germline CDR1 and CDR2: MNHEY and SVGAGI. CDR3 size: 14 residues. V shed 5 bases, J shed 8 bases, and the junction held 8 bases outside the gene matches. The CDR3 DNA sequence: TGTGCCAGCAGTAGCCGGACAGGGAAAAAGCCCCAGCATTTT. Translating gives CASSSRTGKKPQHF.

DNA of the CDR3: TGTGCCAGCAGCTTAGATCGCGGGCTAGCCAAAAACATTCAGTACTTC. This codes for CASSLDRGLAKNIQYF. The chain recombines TRBV11-3 with TRBJ2-4, with D tentatively TRBD2 (5 bases). V lost 0 bases and J 0 bases, leaving 9 bases between the germline ends. Germline values: CDR1 SGHNT, CDR2 YENEEA. The CDR3 spans 16 residues.

The V and J genes are TRBV7-3 and TRBJ2-5; 15 bases fit TRBD2. The germline V gene has CDR1 SGHTA and CDR2 FQGTGA. This CDR3 is built from 18 residues. The ends lost 0 bases at V and 1 base at J; junction bases unmatched: 3. CDR3 sequence reads: CASSLTGLAGGPQETQYF. The CDR3 nucleotides read TGTGCCAGCAGCTTAACGGGACTAGCGGGGGGTCCCCAAGAGACCCAGTACTTC.

The DNA of the CDR3 is TGTGCCAGCAGCTTAACAGGACTAGCGGATTACAATGAGCAGTTCTTC. It specifies CASSLTGLADYNEQFF. This chain connects TRBV7-2 to TRBJ2-1; 10 bases are a match to TRBD2. The V gene end was trimmed by 2 bases and the J gene end by 4 bases; junction bases not matched to a gene: 5. Germline V gives CDR1 SGHTA, CDR2 FQGNSA. The CDR3 has 16 amino acids.

The chain links TRBV2 to TRBJ1-5; TRBD1 aligns across 10 bases. The length of the CDR3 is 15 residues. Germline assignment: CDR1 SNHLY and CDR2 FYNNEI. With V trimmed by 4 bases and J by 12 bases, 12 bases remained unmatched. Here the CDR3 DNA reads TGTGCCAGCAGTGCGGAAGGACAGGGGGTGCCTATCCAGCATTTT. It yields the protein CASSAEGQGVPIQHF.